One and the same sample provided the 12 T cell receptor beta chains below, sequenced in a study of blood T cell repertoires in COVID-19. Measured with immunoSEQ multiplex PCR; TCRdb has only the in-frame clones, and not every one. Among 200,000 to 250,000 clones, approximately 89% were seen once, and the ten largest hold about 3.5%. What was sequenced was PBMCs or T cells enriched from blood (not recorded which). The receptors stem from a woman in her 30s who had been exposed to COVID-19.

As to this clone: This sample includes further DNA sequences coding for the same CDR3. V usage is TRBV24-1 and J usage is TRBJ2-1, with 8 bases lining up with TRBD1. J was trimmed by 7 bases and V by 2 bases; bases with no gene match: 6. Germline-derived CDR1 and CDR2 are KGHDR and SFDVKD. CDR3 length equals 15 residues. Written as DNA, the CDR3 is TGTGCCACCAGTGATTCCGGACAGGGTAGGAATGAGCAGTTCTTC. It encodes CATSDSGQGRNEQFF.

The count of this clone is one. The rearrangement joins TRBV11-3 to TRBJ2-5; possible D gene TRBD2, 5 bases. CDR3 length equals 12 residues. Trimming took 5 bases from V and 5 from J, leaving 9 bases between them. CDR1 and CDR2 from the germline V gene are SGHNT and YENEEA. CDR3 nucleotide sequence: TGTGCCAGCAGCCCGACGGGGGAGACCCAGTACTTC. Translation gives CASSPTGETQYF.

This chain joins TRBV6-5 and TRBJ2-5; 13 bases fit TRBD2. There are 15 residues in the CDR3. The germline CDR1 and CDR2 sequences are MNHEY and SVGAGI. V was pared by 6 bases and J by 5 bases, with 6 bases of the junction left unmatched. The chain's CDR3 is CASSRTSGSRETQYF. CDR3 sequence (DNA): TGTGCCAGCAGCCGGACTAGCGGGAGCCGGGAGACCCAGTACTTC.

This clone was counted between two and nine times. The gene calls are TRBV2 and TRBJ2-2, with TRBD2 identical over 11 bases. Trimming removed 7 bases from V and 6 bases from J; junction bases left unmatched: 7. CDR3 length: 15 residues. In germline, CDR1 is SNHLY, CDR2 FYNNEI. This chain's CDR3 is CASTLLAGVAGELFF. CDR3 in DNA: TGTGCCAGCACGTTACTAGCGGGAGTCGCCGGGGAGCTGTTTTTT.

This clone is a singleton in its sample. The chain links TRBV5-6 to TRBJ2-1; 7 bases align to TRBD1. V trimming: 3 bases; J trimming: 8 bases; junction bases outside the gene matches: 11. The CDR3 sequence is 15 residues long. Germline CDR1 is SGHDT and CDR2 is YYEEEE. The CDR3 region has the DNA TGTGCCAGCAGCTCCACAGGGGAATATTGGGATGAGCAGTTCTTC. Its protein is CASSSTGEYWDEQFF.

This chain connects TRBV5-1 to TRBJ2-7; 7 nucleotides line up with TRBD1. Unmatched junction bases numbered 11, after V lost 1 base and J lost 1 base. The germline V gene encodes CDR1 SGHRS and CDR2 YFSETQ. The CDR3 covers 17 residues. CDR3 loop: CASSLYGRQGLSYEQYF. CDR3 nucleotides: TGCGCCAGCAGCTTGTACGGCCGACAGGGTTTGTCCTACGAGCAGTACTTC.

This chain joins TRBV29-1 and TRBJ2-3; D may be TRBD2 (6 bases). The germline V and J ends were trimmed by 6 bases and 0 bases, with 16 bases remaining between them. Germline CDR1 is SQVTM and CDR2 is ANQGSEA. The CDR3 has 15 residues. CDR3 sequence reads: CSVIGTASSTDTQYF. The CDR3 nucleotides read TGCAGCGTCATCGGGACTGCATCAAGCACAGATACGCAGTATTTT.

This chain uses TRBV30 with TRBJ2-3, with 10 bases lining up with TRBD2. V lost 3 bases, J lost 0 bases, and 9 bases stayed unmatched. The CDR3 has 17 residues. In germline, CDR1 is GTSNPN, CDR2 SVGIG (reference sequence). CDR3 loop: CAWSVPGLAISTDTQYF. CDR3 in DNA: TGTGCCTGGAGCGTGCCGGGACTAGCGATAAGCACAGATACGCAGTATTTT.

The chain recombines TRBV28 with TRBJ1-2; 7 bases map to TRBD1. The CDR3 runs 11 residues. V lost 6 bases to trimming and J lost 8 bases; unmatched junction nucleotides: 3. Per germline, CDR1 MDHEN and CDR2 SYDVKM. The CDR3 spells CASRNRGGYTF. As DNA, the CDR3 is TGTGCCAGCAGGAACAGGGGAGGCTACACCTTC.

The CDR3 loop is CASSLEFNSPLHF. The DNA of the CDR3 is TGCGCCAGCAGCTTAGAGTTTAATTCACCCCTCCACTTT. This chain links TRBV5-1 with TRBJ1-6; D not certain. The CDR3 contains 13 residues. The ends were cut back, 2 bases at V and 6 bases at J, with 6 bases in the middle. Germline V lookup: CDR1 SGHRS, CDR2 YFSETQ.

This clone was seen a single time. The V call is TRBV28, the J call TRBJ1-5; TRBD1 matches at 8 bases. The CDR3 runs 15 residues. The J segment lost 7 bases and the V segment lost 2 bases, leaving 7 bases of the junction unmatched. Looked up from germline, CDR1 is MDHEN and CDR2 is SYDVKM. CDR3 residues: CASSLRTGFGQPQHF. CDR3 bases: TGTGCCAGCAGTTTAAGGACAGGGTTTGGGCAGCCCCAGCATTTT.

The chain uses TRBV7-2 and TRBJ2-1; D might be TRBD2 (5 bases). The germline gives CDR1 SGHTA, CDR2 FQGNSA. Trimming left V 5 bases short and J 0 bases short, with 11 bases between. CDR3 length: 15 residues. The CDR3: CASSSRGPSYNEQFF. The DNA of the CDR3 is TGTGCCAGCAGCAGTAGAGGGCCCTCCTACAATGAGCAGTTCTTC.